The 5 T cell receptor beta chains listed next were all sequenced from one sample in a study of T-cell memory formation after mild COVID-19. TCRdb processed the 5' RACE reads anew with MiXCR; each CDR3 protein has one entry. The table has some 600,000 distinct CDR3 sequences, roughly 17% seen once. Sample: PBMCs or a T cell subset sorted from them (not recorded which). The receptors originated from an adult woman who had mild COVID-19 (a few samples of this study predate the infection). Cell type and time point are not known.

This clonotype was observed a few times. V gene TRBV10-3 combines with J gene TRBJ2-7; D is undetermined. Germline assignment: CDR1 ENHRY and CDR2 SYGVKD. There are 15 residues in the CDR3. The V and J ends lost 3 bases and 0 bases respectively, with 12 bases between them. The CDR3 DNA reads TGTGCCATCAGTGAAAACAGTCTAGGCTCCTACGAGCAGTACTTC. Translation gives CAISENSLGSYEQYF.

In its sample, this clonotype was seen once. The chain couples TRBV4-3 to TRBJ2-5, with 10 bases matching TRBD2. CDR3 size: 17 residues. Germline values: CDR1 LGHNA, CDR2 YSLEER. V was clipped by 1 base and J by 4 bases; unmatched bases: 9. Written as DNA, the CDR3 is TGCGCCAGCAGCCAAGGAGGAGGGCTAGCGGGAGCAGAGACCCAGTACTTC. It yields the protein CASSQGGGLAGAETQYF.

This chain uses TRBV24-1 with TRBJ2-3; D might be TRBD2 (6 bases). Trimming cost V 3 bases and J 4 bases, with 16 bases left between them. The CDR3 consists of 16 residues. Germline assignment: CDR1 KGHDR and CDR2 SFDVKD. As DNA, the CDR3 is TGTGCCACCAGTGATCGGGACGGAGGAGGGTCAGATACGCAGTATTTT. It translates to CATSDRDGGGSDTQYF.

The gene calls are TRBV4-3 and TRBJ2-7; D unclear. The CDR3 consists of 14 residues. Trimming pared 3 bases from V and 0 bases from J, leaving 9 bases between. CDR1 is LGHNA and CDR2 is YSLEER in the germline V gene. The CDR3 sequence is CASSQSRFSYEQYF. The DNA of the CDR3 is TGCGCCAGCAGCCAGAGTAGATTCTCCTACGAGCAGTACTTC.

This clonotype has only a few counts. The rearrangement links TRBV24-1 to TRBJ2-1, with TRBD2 matching 8 bases. Germline CDR1 KGHDR, CDR2 SFDVKD. The J segment lost 1 base and the V segment lost 7 bases, leaving 5 bases of the junction unmatched. The CDR3 covers 15 residues. The CDR3 loop is CATRPSGRSYNEQFF. The CDR3 bases are TGTGCCACCAGACCTAGCGGGCGGTCCTACAATGAGCAGTTCTTC.